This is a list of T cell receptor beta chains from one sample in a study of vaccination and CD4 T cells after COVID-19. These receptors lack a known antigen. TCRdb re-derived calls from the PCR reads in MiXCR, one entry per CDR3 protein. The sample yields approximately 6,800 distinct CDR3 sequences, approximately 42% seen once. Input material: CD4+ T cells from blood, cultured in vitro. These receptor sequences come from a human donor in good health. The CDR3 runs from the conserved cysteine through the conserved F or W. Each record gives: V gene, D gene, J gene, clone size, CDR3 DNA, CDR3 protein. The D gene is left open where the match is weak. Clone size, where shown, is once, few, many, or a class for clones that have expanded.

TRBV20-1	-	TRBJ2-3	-	TGCAGTGCTAGATCCCTATTAACTAGCACAGATACGCAGTATTTT	CSARSLLTSTDTQYF
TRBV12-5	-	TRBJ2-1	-	TGTGCTAGTGGAGGGCGCGACAATGAGCAGTTCTTC	CASGGRDNEQFF
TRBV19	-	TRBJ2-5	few	TGTGCCAGTGGTGAGGGTAATGGTAAGACCCAGTACTTC	CASGEGNGKTQYF
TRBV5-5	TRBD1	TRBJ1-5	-	TGTGCCAGCAGCTTAACAGGGGGCCATAGCAATCAGCCCCAGCATTTT	CASSLTGGHSNQPQHF
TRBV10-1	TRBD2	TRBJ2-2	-	TGCGCCAGCAGAGCGGGACTCGGAGCCGGGGAGCTGTTTTTT	CASRAGLGAGELFF
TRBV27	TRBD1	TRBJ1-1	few	TGTGCCAGCAGTTTGAGACAGGGGACTAAGAGAACTGAAGCTTTCTTT	CASSLRQGTKRTEAFF
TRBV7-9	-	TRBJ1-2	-	TGTGCCAGCAGCTTCCCCGGCCGGATGGGGGGCTACACCTTC	CASSFPGRMGGYTF
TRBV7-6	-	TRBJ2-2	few	TGTGCCAGCAACAGGGTCACCGGGGAGCTGTTTTTT	CASNRVTGELFF
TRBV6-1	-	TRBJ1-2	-	TGTGCCAGCCGCTTCCACGACCTATATGGCTACACCTTC	CASRFHDLYGYTF
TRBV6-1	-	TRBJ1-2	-	TGTGCCAGCATCCCCGGGACGGGGTACTATGGCTACACCTTC	CASIPGTGYYGYTF
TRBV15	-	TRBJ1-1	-	TGTGCCACCAGCAGAGAACGGCTGAACACTGAAGCTTTCTTT	CATSRERLNTEAFF
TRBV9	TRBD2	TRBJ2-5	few	TGTGCCAGCAGCGTGAGCGGGGGGTACCAAGAGACCCAGTACTTC	CASSVSGGYQETQYF
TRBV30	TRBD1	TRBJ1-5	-	TGTGCCTGGAGTGGTACAGGGGTCCATAGCAATCAGCCCCAGCATTTT	CAWSGTGVHSNQPQHF
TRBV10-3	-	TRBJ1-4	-	TGTGCCCCCAGGATTTGGGGGTGCGGTGAAAAACTGTTTTTT	CAPRIWGCGEKLFF
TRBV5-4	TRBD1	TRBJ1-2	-	TGTGCCAGCAGCCCTCGGACAGGGAGCGGCTACACCTTC	CASSPRTGSGYTF
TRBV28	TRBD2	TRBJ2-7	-	TGTGCCAGCACACAGCGGGGATCAAACTACGAGCAGTACTTC	CASTQRGSNYEQYF
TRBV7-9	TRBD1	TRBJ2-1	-	TGTGCCAGCAGCTTATACCCAGGGGGTTCCATCTACAATGAGCAGTTCTTC	CASSLYPGGSIYNEQFF
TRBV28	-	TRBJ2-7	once	TGTGCCAGCAACCAGGAACACGAGCAGTACTTC	CASNQEHEQYF
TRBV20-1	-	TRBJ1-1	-	TGCAGTGCTGGAAACATAGAAGCTTTCTTT	CSAGNIEAFF
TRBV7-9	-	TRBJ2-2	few	TGTGCCAGCAGCTTAGAGAGACTGGGAGGTTCCACCGGGGAGCTGTTTTTT	CASSLERLGGSTGELFF
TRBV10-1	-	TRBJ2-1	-	TGCGCCAGCAGTCCCGGGTACAATGAGCAGTCCTTC	CASSPGYNEQSF
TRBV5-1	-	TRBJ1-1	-	TGCGCCAGCAGTGGAAACGGACCAAACACTGAAGCTTTCTTT	CASSGNGPNTEAFF
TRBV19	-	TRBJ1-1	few	TGTGCCAGTAGACCTGTAGGTGGGACTGAAGCTTTCTTT	CASRPVGGTEAFF
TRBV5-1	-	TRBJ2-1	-	TGCGCCAGCAGCTTGGCCGGGGCGGCGACCGGGGATGAGCAGTTCTTC	CASSLAGAATGDEQFF